What follows is one T cell receptor beta chain and its context. At one of its ends the junction is not consistent with the germline gene, which may arise from a read error. The data stem from a study of blood T cell repertoires in COVID-19. About the study: From the United States, Italy and Spain came samples of acute and convalescent COVID-19.

The CDR3 is made up of 15 amino acids. CDR1 is SGHTA, CDR2 FQGNSA, per germline. Repertoires were generated with immunoSEQ multiplex PCR, while TCRdb's copy carries only in-frame clones and drops some. The sample lists 100,000 to 150,000 clones; over 80% were seen once. The chain carries TRBV7-2 and TRBJ2-2, with a weak D call TRBD2 (5 bases). This clonotype was sampled from a man in his forties or fifties with active COVID-19. What was sequenced was peripheral blood. The CDR3 sequence: CASSLGRPEHRGAVF. In nucleotides, the CDR3 is TGTGCCAGCAGCTTAGGGCGACCCGAACACCGGGGAGCTGTTTTT.